One and the same sample provided the 23 T cell receptor beta chains below, sequenced in a study of T cell repertoires in cytomegalovirus infection. MiXCR was run by TCRdb on the reads, yielding one entry per CDR3 protein. The sample has a few hundred thousand distinct CDR3 sequences, about 35% seen once. These receptors' antigens are unknown. Sequencing used cultured PBMCs, obtained from culture after CMV antigen stimulation. Every receptor here comes from a human donor in good health (CMV status not recorded). Some clones in this sample may be carry-over from other donors' samples.

This clonotype was observed a handful of times. V and J are TRBV12-3 or TRBV12-4 and TRBJ1-5; 8 bases are a match to TRBD1. V shed 6 bases and J 5 bases; nucleotides not matched to a gene: 6. CDR3 size: 14 residues. The CDR3 loop is CASRVDRGDQPQHF. CDR3 in DNA: TGTGCCAGCAGAGTAGACAGGGGTGATCAGCCCCAGCATTTT.

The V gene is TRBV12-3 or TRBV12-4, the J gene TRBJ1-4; D not resolved. Trimming removed 6 bases from V and 15 bases from J, with 23 bases in between. The CDR3 totals 14 residues. In nucleotides, the CDR3 is TGTGCCAGCAGCCCGAGTGCTCGAATGGGCCGAGTGTTTTTT. Translating gives CASSPSARMGRVFF.

The CDR3 sequence is CASSQEVPESFATNEKLFF. In nucleotides, the CDR3 is TGCGCCAGCAGCCAAGAGGTCCCGGAGAGCTTTGCAACTAATGAAAAACTGTTTTTT. V is TRBV4-1 and J is TRBJ1-4, with no clear D. V was shortened by 0 bases and J by 0 bases, with 17 bases between the two germline ends. This CDR3 has 19 residues. The germline gives CDR1 MGHRA, CDR2 YSYEKL.

The chain combines TRBV9 with TRBJ2-7; perhaps TRBD2 as D (5 bases). Germline V gives CDR1 SGDLS, CDR2 YYNGEE. V was pared by 1 base and J by 7 bases, with 12 bases between. The CDR3 is 13 amino acids. CDR3 sequence (DNA): TGTGCCAGCAGCGTATGGGAGACGGGTGAGCAGTACTTC. It is translated as CASSVWETGEQYF.

The chain recombines TRBV28 with TRBJ1-5, with 8 bases identical to TRBD1. V lost 6 bases to trimming and J lost 4 bases; unmatched junction nucleotides: 14. The CDR3 runs 17 residues. Germline V gene lookup returns CDR1 MDHEN and CDR2 SYDVKM. The CDR3 nucleotides are TGTGCCAGCAGCCCCCAACCAGGACAGGGACTAAATCAGCCCCAGCATTTT. Residues: CASSPQPGQGLNQPQHF. Drawing the rest from reference TRBV28 and TRBJ1-5, the complete variable domain is DVKVTQSSRYLVKRTGEKVFLECVQDMDHENMFWYRQDPGLGLRLIYFSYDVKMKEKGDIPEGYSVSREKKERFSLILESASTNQTSMYLCASSPQPGQGLNQPQHFGDGTRLSIL.

The rearrangement links TRBV6-5 to TRBJ2-1, with 8 bases aligning to TRBD2. Looked up from germline, CDR1 is MNHEY and CDR2 is SVGAGI. The V and J ends lost 0 bases and 10 bases, in that order; junction bases with no gene match: 11. This CDR3 is built from 16 residues. CDR3 coding DNA: TGTGCCAGCAGTTACTCGAGTTTAGCGGGATGGTTCGAGCAGTTCTTC. Amino acids: CASSYSSLAGWFEQFF.

There are a few counts of this clonotype. V is TRBV7-2 and J is TRBJ2-1; 12 bases are shared with TRBD2. CDR3 size: 14 residues. V dropped 1 base and J dropped 14; count of bases not matched to a gene: 6. Per the germline V gene, CDR1 is SGHTA and CDR2 is FQGNSA. The CDR3, as DNA: TGTGCCAGCAGCTTAGGACTAGCGGGAGAAATGGAGTTCTTC. This gives the protein CASSLGLAGEMEFF.

The V gene is TRBV6-2 or TRBV6-3, the J gene TRBJ2-4; weak D call: TRBD1 (6 bases). Trimming pared 8 bases from V and 5 bases from J, leaving 7 bases between. CDR1 MNHEY and CDR2 SVGEGT come from the germline V gene. The CDR3 length is 11 residues. CDR3 coding DNA: TGTGCCAGCCGGACAGAAAACATTCAGTACTTC. Translated, it gives CASRTENIQYF.

The chain carries TRBV7-2 and TRBJ1-4, with 12 positions matching TRBD1. The trim removed 5 bases at V and 7 bases at J, leaving 2 bases unmatched. The length of the CDR3 is 14 residues. Germline CDR1 SGHTA, CDR2 FQGNSA. The CDR3 sequence: CASSRDRGPEKLFF. CDR3 nucleotide sequence: TGTGCCAGCAGCCGGGACAGGGGGCCTGAAAAACTGTTTTTT.

The V call is TRBV29-1, the J call TRBJ2-3; D gene uncertain. Per germline, CDR1 SQVTM and CDR2 ANQGSEA. Trimming took off 4 bases at V and 2 bases at J, with 4 bases between the two ends. CDR3 length equals 11 residues. The CDR3 here is CSVGTTDTQYF. CDR3 sequence (DNA): TGCAGCGTTGGGACCACAGATACGCAGTATTTT.

This clonotype came up a few times. This chain uses TRBV19 with TRBJ1-5; 8 bases match TRBD1. V was clipped by 5 bases and J by 5 bases; unmatched bases: 8. The germline V gene encodes CDR1 LNHDA and CDR2 SQIVND (reference sequence). CDR3 length: 15 residues. The CDR3 sequence: CASSYDGQGDQPQHF. The CDR3, as DNA: TGTGCCAGTAGTTACGACGGACAGGGTGATCAGCCCCAGCATTTT.

In this sample, this clonotype turned up a few times. The rearrangement joins TRBV2 to TRBJ2-5; D not certain. CDR3 size: 14 residues. Germline values: CDR1 SNHLY, CDR2 FYNNEI. Trimming took 11 bases from V and 2 from J, leaving 18 bases between them. Here the CDR3 reads CASNRVGSQETQYF. In nucleotides, the CDR3 is TGTGCCTCCAATAGGGTCGGGTCTCAAGAGACCCAGTACTTC.

The rearrangement links TRBV11-2 to TRBJ2-5, with 8 nucleotides matching TRBD2. The junction had 2 bases not matched to a gene; V was cut back by 0 bases and J by 2 bases. CDR1 is SGHAT and CDR2 is FQNNGV in the germline V gene. This CDR3 region has 15 residues. The CDR3 nucleotides read TGTGCCAGCAGCTTAGACGGACTAGCTCAAGAGACCCAGTACTTC. It encodes CASSLDGLAQETQYF.

This clonotype has just one count. V gene TRBV15 combines with J gene TRBJ2-3; no reliable D call. Per germline, CDR1 LNHNV and CDR2 YYDKDF (reference sequence). V lost 0 bases and J 4 bases, leaving 8 bases between the germline ends. The length of the CDR3 is 14 residues. This CDR3 reads CATSRDRPPDTQYF. CDR3 in DNA: TGTGCCACCAGCAGAGATCGGCCCCCAGATACGCAGTATTTT.

The chain is built from TRBV28 and TRBJ1-5, with TRBD1 matching over 8 bases. CDR1 is MDHEN, CDR2 SYDVKM, per germline. J was trimmed by 6 bases and V by 8 bases; bases with no gene match: 3. The CDR3 sequence is 12 residues long. The CDR3 protein is CASGQGGQPQHF. CDR3 nucleotide sequence: TGTGCCAGCGGACAGGGAGGTCAGCCCCAGCATTTT.

This clonotype was observed at least ten times. The J gene is TRBJ2-1, the V gene TRBV7-2; 7 nucleotides line up with TRBD1. Trimming took 1 base from V and 4 from J; bases not matched to a gene: 13. CDR3 length: 18 residues. Germline V gene sequence: CDR1 SGHTA, CDR2 FQGNSA. CDR3 region: CASSLVHSGTDFYNEQFF. In DNA, the CDR3 is TGTGCCAGCAGCTTAGTCCACTCCGGGACAGATTTTTACAATGAGCAGTTCTTC.

This clonotype was detected only a few times. This rearrangement joins TRBV28 to TRBJ1-2, with 12 bases lining up with TRBD1. Per the germline V gene, CDR1 is MDHEN and CDR2 is SYDVKM. The CDR3 is 16 residues long. Trimming at V came to 6 bases and at J to 3 bases, leaving 8 bases not matched to a gene. As DNA, the CDR3 is TGTGCCAGCAGCTCCGGGACAGGGGGCGCCCACTATGGCTACACCTTC. This codes for CASSSGTGGAHYGYTF.

The chain has TRBV7-2 and TRBJ2-1; the match to TRBD2 covers 11 bases. Germline V gene data show CDR1 as SGHTA and CDR2 as FQGNSA. CDR3 length: 15 amino acids. The V and J ends lost 5 bases and 5 bases, in that order; junction bases with no gene match: 5. CDR3 nucleotides: TGTGCCAGCAGCGCATCTAGCGGGAGGAACAATGAGCAGTTCTTC. Protein: CASSASSGRNNEQFF.

This clonotype was detected once. The rearrangement uses TRBV7-9 and TRBJ2-1, with D possibly called TRBD1 or TRBD2 (6 bases each). Germline values: CDR1 SEHNR, CDR2 FQNEAQ (reference sequence). Between the trimmed V and J ends, which lost 6 bases and 7 bases, there was a span of 16 bases. The CDR3 has 14 amino acids. The CDR3 spells CASSLYREANEQFF. CDR3 coding DNA: TGTGCCAGCAGTTTATACAGGGAGGCGAATGAGCAGTTCTTC.

This clonotype showed up just a few times. The rearrangement uses TRBV7-8 and TRBJ2-5; 8 positions match TRBD2. Per germline, CDR1 SGHVS and CDR2 FQNEAQ. This CDR3 is built from 15 residues. The V gene end was trimmed by 2 bases and the J gene end by 0 bases; junction bases not matched to a gene: 2. For the CDR3, the DNA is TGTGCCAGCAGCTTACGCGGGGGGTACCAAGAGACCCAGTACTTC. Amino acids: CASSLRGGYQETQYF.

This chain connects TRBV28 to TRBJ1-1; a weak D match, TRBD1 (5 bases). The CDR3 length is 12 residues. In germline, CDR1 is MDHEN, CDR2 SYDVKM. V was pared by 7 bases and J by 5 bases, with 11 bases between. The CDR3 protein is CASTTGGTEAFF. The CDR3 nucleotides read TGTGCCAGCACAACAGGAGGGACTGAAGCTTTCTTT.

This clonotype was seen just once. The DNA of the CDR3 is TGTGCCAGCGGGGAGGCATACCAGCCCCAGCATTTT. Amino acid sequence: CASGEAYQPQHF. The chain recombines TRBV6-6 with TRBJ1-5; no reliable D call. CDR3 length: 12 residues. The germline V gene has CDR1 MNHNY and CDR2 SVGAGI (reference sequence). Trimming stripped 8 bases from V and 7 bases from J, with 12 bases between.

This clonotype appeared a few times. The chain carries TRBV7-2 and TRBJ1-3; perhaps TRBD1 as D (5 bases). Between the trimmed V and J ends, which lost 3 bases and 0 bases, there was a span of 12 bases. CDR3 length: 16 amino acids. Germline CDR1 reads SGHTA; CDR2 reads FQGNSA. CDR3 loop: CASSFTGGDSGNTIYF. CDR3 sequence (DNA): TGTGCCAGCAGCTTTACGGGGGGGGACTCTGGAAACACCATATATTTT.